The rows below give T cell receptor beta chains drawn from one sample of a study of shared clonotypes between healthy human individuals. Sequenced by immunoSEQ multiplex PCR; TCRdb stores in-frame clones only, minus some. The sample contains millions of clones, around 96% of which appear only once. The sample comprised naive CD8+ T cells sorted from blood. The receptor set was obtained from a man between 18 and 35 years old in good health. The CDR3 runs from the conserved cysteine through the conserved F or W. The order of the fields is clone size, J gene, CDR3 length, V gene, D gene, CDR3 protein, CDR3 DNA. D genes are given only for firm matches. A clone size is listed for some rows: how often the clone was seen (once, few, many), or a class if it is expanded.

abundance: -; j_gene: TRBJ2-3; len: 15; v_gene: TRBV6-1; d_gene: -; CDR3aa: CASSELGGRTDTQYF; CDR3nt: TGTGCCAGCAGTGAACTCGGGGGACGCACAGATACGCAGTATTTT
abundance: -; j_gene: TRBJ1-1; len: 12; v_gene: TRBV13; d_gene: -; CDR3aa: CASSPQNAEAFF; CDR3nt: TGTGCCAGCAGCCCCCAGAACGCTGAAGCTTTCTTT
abundance: -; j_gene: TRBJ2-5; len: 14; v_gene: TRBV9; d_gene: -; CDR3aa: CASSVAGGFETQYF; CDR3nt: TGTGCCAGCAGCGTAGCTGGGGGTTTTGAGACCCAGTACTTC
abundance: -; j_gene: TRBJ1-6; len: 16; v_gene: TRBV19; d_gene: -; CDR3aa: CASSIAEDSYNSPLHF; CDR3nt: TGTGCCAGTAGTATTGCGGAAGACTCCTATAATTCACCCCTCCACTTT
abundance: -; j_gene: TRBJ1-1; len: 13; v_gene: TRBV27; d_gene: TRBD1; CDR3aa: CASSPGQGGEAFF; CDR3nt: TGTGCCAGCAGCCCCGGACAGGGAGGTGAAGCTTTCTTT
abundance: once; j_gene: TRBJ2-2; len: 17; v_gene: TRBV7-9; d_gene: TRBD2; CDR3aa: CASSLGSSAGDTGELFF; CDR3nt: TGTGCCAGCAGCTTAGGATCTTCGGCGGGGGACACCGGGGAGCTGTTTTTT
abundance: -; j_gene: TRBJ2-7; len: 16; v_gene: TRBV18; d_gene: TRBD1; CDR3aa: CASSPPKGQGTYEQYF; CDR3nt: TGTGCCAGCTCACCACCGAAGGGACAGGGAACCTACGAGCAGTACTTC
abundance: -; j_gene: TRBJ2-3; len: 13; v_gene: TRBV27; d_gene: -; CDR3aa: CASRAPSTDTQYF; CDR3nt: TGTGCCAGCAGGGCCCCTAGCACAGATACGCAGTATTTT
abundance: once; j_gene: TRBJ2-2; len: 16; v_gene: TRBV19; d_gene: TRBD2; CDR3aa: CASSTLAGGLAGELFF; CDR3nt: TGTGCCAGTAGTACTCTAGCGGGGGGTTTGGCCGGGGAGCTGTTTTTT
abundance: -; j_gene: TRBJ2-3; len: 14; v_gene: TRBV6-5; d_gene: -; CDR3aa: CASHGRDGTDTQYF; CDR3nt: TGTGCCAGCCATGGGCGGGACGGAACAGATACGCAGTATTTT
abundance: -; j_gene: TRBJ2-1; len: 15; v_gene: TRBV5-6; d_gene: TRBD2; CDR3aa: CASSLGLAGVNEQFF; CDR3nt: TGTGCCAGCAGCTTGGGACTAGCGGGAGTCAATGAGCAGTTCTTC
abundance: once; j_gene: TRBJ1-1; len: 17; v_gene: TRBV23-1; d_gene: TRBD1; CDR3aa: CASGPGQGIFENTEAFF; CDR3nt: TGCGCCAGCGGACCGGGACAGGGAATTTTCGAGAACACTGAAGCTTTCTTT
abundance: -; j_gene: TRBJ1-4; len: 13; v_gene: TRBV2; d_gene: -; CDR3aa: CASTLRLFEKLFF; CDR3nt: TGTGCCAGCACGTTAAGGTTGTTTGAAAAACTGTTTTTT
abundance: -; j_gene: TRBJ2-7; len: 15; v_gene: TRBV4-2; d_gene: TRBD2; CDR3aa: CASSQWGGPSYEQYF; CDR3nt: TGTGCCAGCAGCCAATGGGGAGGGCCGTCCTACGAGCAGTACTTC
abundance: -; j_gene: TRBJ2-7; len: 16; v_gene: TRBV27; d_gene: -; CDR3aa: CASSSRFRAPFYEQYF; CDR3nt: TGTGCCAGCAGTTCCCGGTTCCGGGCACCCTTTTACGAGCAGTACTTC
abundance: once; j_gene: TRBJ2-7; len: 13; v_gene: TRBV5-5; d_gene: -; CDR3aa: CASTTMNGVEQYF; CDR3nt: TGTGCCAGCACCACAATGAATGGGGTCGAGCAGTACTTC
abundance: -; j_gene: TRBJ1-5; len: 15; v_gene: TRBV6-6; d_gene: -; CDR3aa: CASSYGSYSNQPQHF; CDR3nt: TGTGCCAGCAGTTACGGCAGCTATAGCAATCAGCCCCAGCATTTT
abundance: -; j_gene: TRBJ2-5; len: 16; v_gene: TRBV11-2; d_gene: TRBD2; CDR3aa: CASSGTLAGGWETQYF; CDR3nt: TGTGCCAGCAGCGGTACACTAGCGGGGGGTTGGGAGACCCAGTACTTC
abundance: -; j_gene: TRBJ2-2; len: 17; v_gene: TRBV10-3; d_gene: TRBD2; CDR3aa: CAITRLAGGQNTGELFF; CDR3nt: TGTGCCATCACTCGACTAGCGGGGGGTCAGAACACCGGGGAGCTGTTTTTT
abundance: -; j_gene: TRBJ2-2; len: 15; v_gene: TRBV28; d_gene: -; CDR3aa: CASSLMGGHTGELFF; CDR3nt: TGTGCCAGCAGCCTCATGGGGGGGCACACCGGGGAGCTGTTTTTT
abundance: once; j_gene: TRBJ2-7; len: 13; v_gene: TRBV19; d_gene: -; CDR3aa: CASSIGFPGEQYF; CDR3nt: TGTGCCAGTAGTATAGGATTTCCAGGGGAGCAGTACTTC
abundance: -; j_gene: TRBJ2-2; len: 17; v_gene: TRBV14; d_gene: TRBD1; CDR3aa: CASSHTGGPGRSGELFF; CDR3nt: TGTGCCAGCAGCCATACAGGGGGCCCTGGTCGATCCGGGGAGCTGTTTTTT
abundance: -; j_gene: TRBJ2-7; len: 12; v_gene: TRBV19; d_gene: -; CDR3aa: CATADSPYEQYF; CDR3nt: TGTGCCACCGCGGACAGCCCCTACGAGCAGTACTTC
abundance: -; j_gene: TRBJ2-7; len: 16; v_gene: TRBV28; d_gene: -; CDR3aa: CASSYLLTGLSYEQYF; CDR3nt: TGTGCCAGCAGCTACCTTTTGACAGGCCTCTCCTACGAGCAGTACTTC
abundance: -; j_gene: TRBJ1-1; len: 14; v_gene: TRBV30; d_gene: -; CDR3aa: CAWSLGGPGTEAFF; CDR3nt: TGTGCCTGGAGTTTGGGAGGGCCTGGCACTGAAGCTTTCTTT
abundance: -; j_gene: TRBJ2-7; len: 17; v_gene: TRBV5-4; d_gene: TRBD2; CDR3aa: CASTYSPGTSGILEQYF; CDR3nt: TGTGCCAGCACCTACAGCCCCGGGACTAGCGGGATTCTCGAGCAGTACTTC
abundance: once; j_gene: TRBJ2-1; len: 12; v_gene: TRBV25-1; d_gene: -; CDR3aa: CASRFGGNEQFF; CDR3nt: TGTGCCAGCAGGTTCGGGGGCAATGAGCAGTTCTTC
abundance: -; j_gene: TRBJ1-2; len: 17; v_gene: TRBV29-1; d_gene: -; CDR3aa: CSVLLQQEKRSNYGYTF; CDR3nt: TGCAGCGTTCTCCTACAACAGGAGAAAAGGAGTAACTATGGCTACACCTTC
abundance: -; j_gene: TRBJ2-7; len: 17; v_gene: TRBV15; d_gene: TRBD1; CDR3aa: CATAGDRVNPSGYEQYF; CDR3nt: TGTGCCACCGCAGGGGACAGGGTCAACCCATCAGGCTACGAGCAGTACTTC
abundance: -; j_gene: TRBJ2-7; len: 15; v_gene: TRBV14; d_gene: TRBD2; CDR3aa: CASSQTSGSSYEQYF; CDR3nt: TGTGCCAGCAGCCAGACTAGCGGGAGCTCCTACGAGCAGTACTTC
abundance: -; j_gene: TRBJ2-7; len: 13; v_gene: TRBV19; d_gene: -; CDR3aa: CASSSTTYYEQYF; CDR3nt: TGTGCCAGTAGTTCGACGACTTACTACGAGCAGTACTTC
abundance: -; j_gene: TRBJ2-3; len: 18; v_gene: TRBV27; d_gene: TRBD2; CDR3aa: CASSTMGLAGGPRVTQYF; CDR3nt: TGTGCCAGCAGTACCATGGGGCTAGCGGGAGGGCCTAGAGTTACGCAGTATTTT
abundance: -; j_gene: TRBJ2-7; len: 16; v_gene: TRBV2; d_gene: TRBD1; CDR3aa: CASSEAGTGGSYEQYF; CDR3nt: TGTGCCAGCAGTGAAGCCGGGACAGGAGGCTCCTACGAGCAGTACTTC
abundance: -; j_gene: TRBJ1-4; len: 13; v_gene: TRBV27; d_gene: -; CDR3aa: CATSGPDHEKLFF; CDR3nt: TGTGCCACTTCAGGGCCGGACCATGAAAAACTGTTTTTT
abundance: -; j_gene: TRBJ1-2; len: 14; v_gene: TRBV25-1; d_gene: TRBD1; CDR3aa: CASTTGTGDYGYTF; CDR3nt: TGTGCCAGCACAACCGGGACAGGGGACTATGGCTACACCTTC
abundance: -; j_gene: TRBJ2-7; len: 14; v_gene: TRBV5-1; d_gene: -; CDR3aa: CASSKDGLPYEQYF; CDR3nt: TGCGCCAGCAGCAAGGACGGACTTCCGTACGAGCAGTACTTC
abundance: -; j_gene: TRBJ2-3; len: 13; v_gene: TRBV4-1; d_gene: -; CDR3aa: CASSQARVSTQYF; CDR3nt: TGCGCCAGCAGCCAAGCCCGGGTTTCTACGCAGTATTTT